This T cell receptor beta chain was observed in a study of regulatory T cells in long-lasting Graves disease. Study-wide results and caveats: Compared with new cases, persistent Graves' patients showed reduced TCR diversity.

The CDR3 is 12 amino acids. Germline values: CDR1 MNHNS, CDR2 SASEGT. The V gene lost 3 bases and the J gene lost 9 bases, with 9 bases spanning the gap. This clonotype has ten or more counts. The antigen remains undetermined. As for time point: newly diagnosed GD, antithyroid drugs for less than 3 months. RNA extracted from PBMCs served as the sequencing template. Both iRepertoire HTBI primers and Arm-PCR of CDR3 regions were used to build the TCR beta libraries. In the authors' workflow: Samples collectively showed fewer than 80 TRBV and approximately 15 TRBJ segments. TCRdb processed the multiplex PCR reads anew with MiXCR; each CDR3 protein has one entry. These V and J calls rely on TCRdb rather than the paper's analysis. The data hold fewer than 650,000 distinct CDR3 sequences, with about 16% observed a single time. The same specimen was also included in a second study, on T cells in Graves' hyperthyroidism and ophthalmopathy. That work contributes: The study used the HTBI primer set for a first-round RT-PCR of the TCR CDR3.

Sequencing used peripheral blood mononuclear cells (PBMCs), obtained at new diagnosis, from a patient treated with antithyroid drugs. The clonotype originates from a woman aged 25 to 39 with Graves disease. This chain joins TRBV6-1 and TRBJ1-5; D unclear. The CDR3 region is CASSDGAGPQHF. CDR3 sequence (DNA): TGTGCCAGCAGTGACGGCGCTGGGCCCCAGCATTTT.